These 24 T cell receptor beta chains share one sample of origin, sequenced in a study of blood T cells in healthy people across ages. Combining a sample-barcoded 5' primer with a J-beta primer mix, a second PCR ran for roughly 7 to 12 cycles. MiXCR, run by TCRdb on the 5' RACE reads, gives a single entry per CDR3 protein. This sample has about 1.6 million distinct CDR3 sequences, with 30% to 40% found just once. The specimen was blood. The receptors were sampled from a woman in her 30s in good health.

J is TRBJ2-2 and V is TRBV12-3 or TRBV12-4, with D tentatively TRBD2 (5 bases). The V gene lost 7 bases and the J gene lost 5 bases, with 20 bases spanning the gap. The CDR3 runs 16 residues. The CDR3 region has the DNA TGTGCCAGCATCCGCCACAGCGAGAGCGGAACCGGGGAGCTGTTTTTT. It codes for CASIRHSESGTGELFF.

The chain uses TRBV5-1 and TRBJ2-1; weak D call: TRBD2 (6 bases). Germline CDR1 and CDR2: SGHRS and YFSETQ. The ends were cut back, 4 bases at V and 5 bases at J, with 22 bases in the middle. This CDR3 contains 17 residues. CDR3 sequence reads: CASSPKYRSGFDNEQFF. The CDR3, as DNA: TGCGCCAGCAGCCCCAAATATCGAAGCGGGTTTGACAATGAGCAGTTCTTC.

This clonotype was seen only a few times. V usage is TRBV5-1 and J usage is TRBJ2-2; 7 bases are shared with TRBD2. V dropped 1 base and J dropped 4; count of bases not matched to a gene: 4. In germline, CDR1 is SGHRS, CDR2 YFSETQ. The CDR3 spans 15 residues. The CDR3 nucleotides are TGCGCCAGCAGCTTGTTGCGGGGGAGCACCGGGGAGCTGTTTTTT. Its translation: CASSLLRGSTGELFF.

Only a few counts were recorded for this clonotype. This chain's CDR3 is CASSYSPVADYEQFF. CDR3 DNA: TGTGCCAGCAGTTACTCGCCAGTCGCCGACTATGAGCAGTTCTTC. This rearrangement joins TRBV6-6 to TRBJ2-1, with D unresolved. Trimming stripped 0 bases from V and 8 bases from J, with 14 bases between. The germline V gene encodes CDR1 MNHNY and CDR2 SVGAGI (reference sequence). The CDR3 extends over 15 amino acids.

This clonotype was observed at least ten times. This chain uses TRBV29-1 with TRBJ2-7, with TRBD1 identical over 8 bases. This CDR3 has 12 amino acids. The J segment lost 5 bases and the V segment lost 7 bases, leaving 7 bases of the junction unmatched. Germline loops: CDR1 SQVTM, CDR2 ANQGSEA. This chain's CDR3 is CSAGQGYHEQYF. In DNA form, the CDR3 reads TGCAGCGCTGGACAGGGTTATCACGAGCAGTACTTC.

Many counts were recorded for this clonotype. The chain links TRBV7-9 to TRBJ2-7; 7 bases agree with TRBD1. The V and J ends lost 6 bases and 1 base, in that order; junction bases with no gene match: 0. This CDR3 has 12 amino acids. Looked up from germline, CDR1 is SEHNR and CDR2 is FQNEAQ (reference sequence). The CDR3 loop is CASRTGSYEQYF. The CDR3 DNA follows: TGTGCCAGCAGGACAGGGTCCTACGAGCAGTACTTC.

The genes are TRBV20-1 and TRBJ1-1; D not resolved. The CDR3 extends over 15 amino acids. Germline V gives CDR1 DFQATT, CDR2 SNEGSKA (reference sequence). The V end lost 0 bases, the J end lost 0 bases, and 11 bases lay between the germline ends. The CDR3 loop is CSAREGSLVNTEAFF. The CDR3 DNA sequence: TGCAGTGCTAGAGAAGGGAGTCTGGTGAACACTGAAGCTTTCTTT.

This clonotype was seen a few times. This chain uses TRBV20-1 with TRBJ2-3; D is undetermined. The V gene lost 2 bases and the J gene lost 0 bases, with 9 bases spanning the gap. The CDR3 is 14 amino acids. In germline, CDR1 is DFQATT, CDR2 SNEGSKA (reference sequence). CDR3 region: CSARHQTSTDTQYF. Here the CDR3 DNA reads TGCAGTGCTAGACACCAGACTAGCACAGATACGCAGTATTTT.

This clonotype has a handful of counts. The chain recombines TRBV20-1 with TRBJ2-5; D could derive from TRBD1 or TRBD2 (5 bases each). There are 13 residues in the CDR3. In germline, CDR1 is DFQATT, CDR2 SNEGSKA (reference sequence). Trimming cost V 5 bases and J 8 bases, with 18 bases left between them. The DNA of the CDR3 is TGCAGTGCTCACACCGGGGCCGTCGATACCCAGTACTTC. This sequence encodes CSAHTGAVDTQYF.

The chain joins TRBV6-1 to TRBJ1-1; possibly TRBD1 for D (5 bases). The CDR3 length is 18 residues. V was shortened by 0 bases and J by 3 bases, with 20 bases between the two germline ends. CDR1 MNHNS and CDR2 SASEGT come from the germline V gene. CDR3 nucleotides: TGTGCCAGCAGTGAAGCGGGGGAAGGGGCCGATACTTACACTGAAGCTTTCTTT. Translated, it gives CASSEAGEGADTYTEAFF.

This clonotype was seen more than once but under ten times. The J gene is TRBJ1-6, the V gene TRBV15, with 7 bases identical to TRBD1. The germline V gene encodes CDR1 LNHNV and CDR2 YYDKDF (reference sequence). The CDR3 is 17 residues long. Trimming at V came to 2 bases and at J to 8 bases, leaving 12 bases not matched to a gene. CDR3 coding DNA: TGTGCCACCAGCAGAACACAATTCGACAGGGAGGATTCACCCCTCCACTTT. Its protein is CATSRTQFDREDSPLHF.

The rearrangement links TRBV5-1 to TRBJ2-7, with TRBD1 matching 10 bases. J lost 2 bases, V lost 4 bases, and 9 bases had no gene match. Germline V gives CDR1 SGHRS, CDR2 YFSETQ. This CDR3 spans 16 amino acids. CDR3 DNA: TGCGCCAGCAGCCCGTCGACAGGGGGCATCGCCTACGAGCAGTACTTC. Translating it yields CASSPSTGGIAYEQYF.

The V and J genes are TRBV20-1 and TRBJ2-1; either TRBD1 or TRBD2 may supply D (5 bases each). Trimming shortened V by 4 bases and J by 3 bases, and 13 bases separated the two germline ends. Germline loops: CDR1 DFQATT, CDR2 SNEGSKA (reference sequence). The CDR3 sequence is 14 residues long. CDR3 DNA sequence: TGCAGTGCTATGGGGGTTCCGGACTACAATGAGCAGTTCTTC. Protein: CSAMGVPDYNEQFF.

With regard to this clonotype: A junction boundary mismatches the germline segment, possibly from a read error. The chain uses TRBV29-1 and TRBJ2-6; D possibly corresponds to TRBD1 (6 bases). The CDR3 runs to 17 residues. The V gene's germline CDR1 is SQVTM and CDR2 ANQGSEA. The CDR3 bases are TGCAGCGTTGAAGACAGGGGCCTGAGCTCTGGGGCCAACGTCCGGACTTTC. This sequence encodes CSVEDRGLSSGANVRTF.

Only a few counts were recorded for this clonotype. The V and J genes are TRBV2 and TRBJ2-7; 8 bases align to TRBD2. V was clipped by 4 bases and J by 3 bases; unmatched bases: 8. The CDR3 runs to 15 residues. Germline V gene lookup returns CDR1 SNHLY and CDR2 FYNNEI. CDR3 protein: CASSGFAGGLYEQYF. The CDR3 DNA reads as TGTGCCAGCAGTGGGTTTGCGGGGGGTCTCTACGAGCAGTACTTC. Filled out from reference TRBV2 and TRBJ2-7, the complete variable domain reads EPEVTQTPSHQVTQMGQEVILRCVPISNHLYFYWYRQILGQKVEFLVSFYNNEISEKSEIFDDQFSVERPDGSNFTLKIRSTKLEDSAMYFCASSGFAGGLYEQYFGPGTRLTVT.

This rearrangement joins TRBV11-2 to TRBJ2-3, with 8 bases identical to TRBD2. V was pared by 1 base and J by 2 bases, with 2 bases of the junction left unmatched. CDR3 length equals 15 residues. The germline V gene has CDR1 SGHAT and CDR2 FQNNGV. Here the CDR3 reads CASSLGSGATDTQYF. The CDR3, as DNA: TGTGCCAGCAGCTTAGGTAGCGGGGCCACAGATACGCAGTATTTT.

J is TRBJ2-3 and V is TRBV20-1; TRBD2 might be the D (5 bases). V lost 5 bases, J lost 0 bases, and 15 bases lay in between. CDR1 and CDR2 (germline): DFQATT, SNEGSKA (reference sequence). The CDR3 loop spans 15 amino acids. The CDR3 region is CSAPLRGTSTDTQYF. In DNA, the CDR3 is TGCAGTGCTCCCTTACGGGGAACTAGCACAGATACGCAGTATTTT.

For this clonotype: This sequence may be a read error, since a much larger clone differs from it by one base. The chain couples TRBV7-8 to TRBJ2-3; D gene unclear. In germline, CDR1 is SGHVS, CDR2 FQNEAQ. The length of the CDR3 is 13 residues. V was pared by 7 bases and J by 2 bases, with 10 bases between. The CDR3 region is CASNQIDTDTQYF. Written as DNA, the CDR3 is TGTGCCAGCAATCAGATCGACACAGATACGCAGTATTTT.

This chain links TRBV7-2 with TRBJ1-5; tentative D call: TRBD1 (5 bases). This CDR3 has 13 amino acids. Germline V gene sequence: CDR1 SGHTA, CDR2 FQGNSA. Trimming left V 8 bases short and J 3 bases short, with 11 bases between. CDR3 sequence reads: CASGRGINQPQHF. Written as DNA, the CDR3 is TGTGCCAGCGGGCGGGGGATCAATCAGCCCCAGCATTTT.

The V and J genes are TRBV2 and TRBJ1-2; 11 bases line up with TRBD1. Trimming took 3 bases from V and 7 from J; bases not matched to a gene: 4. Germline V gene lookup returns CDR1 SNHLY and CDR2 FYNNEI. This CDR3 region has 14 residues. The chain's CDR3 is CASSEPGQGGGYTF. CDR3 DNA: TGTGCCAGCAGTGAGCCGGGACAGGGGGGTGGCTACACCTTC.

As concerns this clonotype: A much larger clone differs by one base, so this may be a read error. V is TRBV7-2 and J is TRBJ2-5, with D possibly being TRBD2 (5 bases). CDR1 SGHTA and CDR2 FQGNSA come from the germline V gene. The CDR3 length is 14 residues. The CDR3 is CAGSLASSQETQYF. In nucleotides, the CDR3 is TGTGCCGGCAGCTTAGCTAGCTCCCAAGAGACCCAGTACTTC.

This clonotype was counted a few times. This chain links TRBV9 with TRBJ2-1; D gene ambiguous. CDR3 size: 18 residues. CDR1 is SGDLS and CDR2 is YYNGEE in the germline V gene. V was shortened by 4 bases and J by 8 bases, with 28 bases between the two germline ends. The CDR3 loop reads CASSPPPWASESGYEQFF. The CDR3 bases are TGTGCCAGCAGCCCCCCCCCTTGGGCTTCCGAGAGTGGGTATGAGCAGTTCTTC.

The V gene is TRBV4-1, the J gene TRBJ2-1; a weak D match, TRBD1 (6 bases). V shed 0 bases and J shed 9 bases, with 18 bases lying between them. Per the germline V gene, CDR1 is MGHRA and CDR2 is YSYEKL. The CDR3 totals 16 residues. CDR3 amino acids: CASSQDTRPARGEQFF. The CDR3 coding sequence is TGCGCCAGCAGCCAAGACACAAGACCGGCCAGGGGTGAGCAGTTCTTC.

V and J are TRBV2 and TRBJ2-3; possible D gene TRBD2, 6 bases. V lost 5 bases, J lost 4 bases, and 13 bases lay in between. Germline CDR1 and CDR2: SNHLY and FYNNEI. This CDR3 has 14 residues. The CDR3 bases are TGTGCCAGCAGTCCCCTCCCGGGGGCAGATACGCAGTATTTT. Translating it yields CASSPLPGADTQYF.